Given below is one TCR beta chain in context. The antigen is unknown. Germline V gene sequence: CDR1 LNHDA, CDR2 SQIVND (reference sequence). The V gene end was trimmed by 3 bases and the J gene end by 11 bases; junction bases not matched to a gene: 4. The CDR3 has 12 amino acids. Sequencing used immunoSEQ multiplex PCR; TCRdb keeps in-frame clones, though not all of them. The sample contains about 46,000 clones, 85% to 95% of which appear only once. Documented time point: week 35, safety follow-up. The study gave 300 ug of mutant IDH1 20-mer peptide per vaccine dose, with topical imiquimod. The sample originates from a study of a mutant IDH1 vaccine in newly diagnosed glioma. On the study more broadly: The first vaccination came 4-6 weeks after radiotherapy alone, or with temozolomide cycles. Beforehand, treatment had been radiotherapy, temozolomide, or both; the majority received both. Treated patients, averaging about 40 years, were about 60% male and roughly 38% female. Study results and limitations: Patients showed vaccine-induced immune responses at a rate of roughly 94%.

The source is a man over 45 with glioma. The chain employs TRBV19 and TRBJ1-1, with 9 bases identical to TRBD1. The sequencing here drew on PBMCs, taken from a glioma patient whose treatment included an IDH1 peptide vaccine. In DNA form, the CDR3 reads TGTGCCAGTAGTATGAGGGGACAGGGCGCTTTCTTT. This translates into CASSMRGQGAFF.